These T cell receptor beta chains were read from a single sample in a study of T-cell memory formation after mild COVID-19. TCRdb re-called the 5' RACE reads through MiXCR, storing one row per CDR3 protein. Of approximately 400,000 distinct CDR3 sequences listed, about 24% were seen once; the top ten hold around 8.7%. Source material: PBMCs or a T cell subset sorted from them (not recorded which). These receptors all come from an adult woman who had mild COVID-19 (a few samples of this study predate the infection). Cell type and time point are not known. The CDR3 runs from the conserved cysteine through the conserved F or W. Fields, in order: clone size, V gene, J gene, CDR3 protein. Not every row has a clone size; where given, it reads once, few, many or a size class.

size: few
V: TRBV9
J: TRBJ2-2
CDR3: CASSATPTGNTGELFF

size: -
V: TRBV4-1
J: TRBJ2-1
CDR3: CASSQAETSWGQFF

size: few
V: TRBV29-1
J: TRBJ1-2
CDR3: CSVKMTGAHYGYTF

size: -
V: TRBV29-1
J: TRBJ1-1
CDR3: CSVEGGRGTEAFF

size: few
V: TRBV6-2/TRBV6-3
J: TRBJ2-7
CDR3: CASKDVTEAYEQYF

size: few
V: TRBV5-6
J: TRBJ2-1
CDR3: CASSLAGTFYNEQFF

size: many
V: TRBV5-1
J: TRBJ2-5
CDR3: CASSLAPAGGRETQYF

size: few
V: TRBV5-1
J: TRBJ1-4
CDR3: CASSLDPRTNEKLFF

size: -
V: TRBV30
J: TRBJ1-2
CDR3: CAWSVLGTGGYTF

size: -
V: TRBV9
J: TRBJ2-3
CDR3: CASSVGQGVDTQYF

size: few
V: TRBV12-3/TRBV12-4
J: TRBJ2-7
CDR3: CASSFHQGAAYEQYF

size: few
V: TRBV4-1
J: TRBJ1-2
CDR3: CASSPQVGDRLTYGYTF

size: few
V: TRBV29-1
J: TRBJ2-3
CDR3: CSVETSGDTQYF

size: many
V: TRBV5-1
J: TRBJ1-1
CDR3: CASSSGTGQNTEAFF

size: few
V: TRBV7-8
J: TRBJ2-2
CDR3: CASSLRRGRDTGELFF

size: few
V: TRBV5-1
J: TRBJ2-5
CDR3: CASSFGDRETQYF

size: -
V: TRBV2
J: TRBJ1-5
CDR3: CASSAEGNQPQHF

size: few
V: TRBV27
J: TRBJ2-3
CDR3: CASKPVLADTQYF

size: -
V: TRBV24-1
J: TRBJ2-5
CDR3: CATSDPSGSGETQYF

size: -
V: TRBV25-1
J: TRBJ2-7
CDR3: CASSVSGNQQYF

size: -
V: TRBV6-5
J: TRBJ1-3
CDR3: CASSYRGGAGNTIYF

size: -
V: TRBV3-1
J: TRBJ2-7
CDR3: CASSLTGARGHEQYF

size: few
V: TRBV9
J: TRBJ2-1
CDR3: CASSVVAGGANEQFF

size: -
V: TRBV6-1
J: TRBJ1-5
CDR3: CASSVGNDQPQHF

size: once
V: TRBV7-3
J: TRBJ1-6
CDR3: CASSLDSSSSPLHF

size: -
V: TRBV6-2/TRBV6-3
J: TRBJ2-7
CDR3: CASSRRQGPSYEQYF

size: few
V: TRBV20-1
J: TRBJ2-7
CDR3: CSARASKLFDYEQYF

size: -
V: TRBV6-5
J: TRBJ1-1
CDR3: CASRRDRALTEAFF

size: -
V: TRBV2
J: TRBJ1-5
CDR3: CASSEGGGGQPQHF

size: -
V: TRBV14
J: TRBJ2-7
CDR3: CASSQELLRSWYEQYF

size: -
V: TRBV7-3
J: TRBJ2-3
CDR3: CASSLGRAVADTQYF

size: -
V: TRBV7-8
J: TRBJ1-5
CDR3: CASSFSRGVGNQPQHF

size: few
V: TRBV6-5
J: TRBJ2-3
CDR3: CASSPGRTGTDTQYF

size: -
V: TRBV12-3/TRBV12-4
J: TRBJ2-5
CDR3: CASTLRQGLETQYF

size: few
V: TRBV18
J: TRBJ2-5
CDR3: CASSPPVLETQYF

size: -
V: TRBV11-1
J: TRBJ2-1
CDR3: CASSFQGAQSYNEQFF